The rows below give T cell receptor beta chains drawn from one sample of a study of technical replicates of blood from several donors. Only in-frame clones appear in the TCRdb table, and some are missing; sequencing was by immunoSEQ multiplex PCR. There are 70,000 to 80,000 clones in the sample; 90% to 95% occur only once, and about 0.36% lies in the top ten. Sequenced input: T cells isolated from PBMCs. These TCRs come from a human donor in good health. Some clones in this sample may be carry-over from other donors' samples. CDR3s include the opening cysteine and the closing phenylalanine or tryptophan. Fields, in order: D gene, clone size, V gene, J gene, CDR3 DNA, CDR3 protein. A D gene is named only where the DNA matches it firmly. Where a row states a size, it is once, few, many or the class of an expanded clone; other rows omit it.

>TRBD2|NA|TRBV19|TRBJ2-7
TGTGCCAGTGCTGCCGGGCGGGAGTACGAGCAGTACTTC
CASAAGREYEQYF
>TRBD1|NA|TRBV7-9|TRBJ2-5
TGTGCCAGCAGTACAGCAGGGGGCGCGTGGGAGACCCAGTACTTC
CASSTAGGAWETQYF
>NA|NA|TRBV7-9|TRBJ2-5
TGTGCCAGCAGCTTAGAGCCGGTAGAGACCCAGTACTTC
CASSLEPVETQYF
>TRBD2|NA|TRBV4-1|TRBJ2-3
TGCGCCAGCAGCCCCCCCCCGGGACTAGCGGCTAGCACAGATACGCAGTATTTT
CASSPPPGLAASTDTQYF
>NA|once|TRBV30|TRBJ2-7
TGTGCCTGGAGGGTAATGAGTAGTAACGAGCAGTACTTC
CAWRVMSSNEQYF
>NA|once|TRBV27|TRBJ1-2
TGTGCCAGCAGTCACCAAGCGGACAGCTATGGCTACACCTTC
CASSHQADSYGYTF
>NA|NA|TRBV10-3|TRBJ1-1
TGTGCCATCAGGGCCACGGGAGGTAACACTGAAGCTTTCTTT
CAIRATGGNTEAFF
>NA|NA|TRBV20-1|TRBJ1-1
TGCAGTGCTAGAGCGACTGAAGCTTTCTTT
CSARATEAFF
>TRBD1|NA|TRBV7-3|TRBJ1-2
TGTGCCAGCAGCCCCAAGACAGGGGACAACTATGGCTACACCTTC
CASSPKTGDNYGYTF
>TRBD1|NA|TRBV11-3|TRBJ1-2
TGTGCCAGCAGTATCCGGGACAGGGGGGATGGCTACACCTTC
CASSIRDRGDGYTF
>NA|NA|TRBV5-1|TRBJ1-1
TGCGCCAGCAGTATGGGGTCGGCGCGGGACACTGAAGCTTTCTTT
CASSMGSARDTEAFF
>NA|once|TRBV4-1|TRBJ2-5
TGCGCCAGCAGCCCTCGACAGTTGGAGACCCAGTACTTC
CASSPRQLETQYF
>TRBD1|NA|TRBV4-2|TRBJ1-3
TGTGCCAGCAGCCAAGCGGGTCAGGGGGTGTACGCTGGAAACACCATATATTTT
CASSQAGQGVYAGNTIYF
>TRBD2|NA|TRBV7-9|TRBJ2-3
TGTGCCAGCCGGCTAGGCGGGGGATTCACAGATACGCAGTATTTT
CASRLGGGFTDTQYF
>TRBD1|NA|TRBV28|TRBJ2-7
TGTGCCAGCAGTTCCTCCGGGACAGGGACCTACGAGCAGTACTTC
CASSSSGTGTYEQYF
>NA|once|TRBV6-5|TRBJ2-4
TGTGCCAGCAGTCCGCGACATGCCAAAAACATTCAGTACTTC
CASSPRHAKNIQYF
>NA|NA|TRBV6-1|TRBJ1-5
TGTGCCAGCAGTGAAGTCGGGAGGGAGGGTTACAATCAGCCCCAGCATTTT
CASSEVGREGYNQPQHF
>NA|NA|TRBV5-1|TRBJ2-7
TGCGCCAGCAGTCCCGGGTCCCATACGACCTACGAGCAGTACTTC
CASSPGSHTTYEQYF
>NA|few|TRBV4-2|TRBJ2-2
TGTGCCAGCAGTCAGGGATACACCGGGGAGCTGTTTTTT
CASSQGYTGELFF
>TRBD1|once|TRBV4-1|TRBJ1-6
TGCGCCAGCAGCCAAGGGGGACAGGTCTATTCACCCCTCCACTTT
CASSQGGQVYSPLHF
>TRBD1|NA|TRBV6-1|TRBJ1-2
TGTGCCAGCAGTGATAGGGACAGAGATGGCTACACCTTC
CASSDRDRDGYTF
>NA|NA|TRBV7-2|TRBJ2-1
TGTGCCAGCAGCAGCGTCCCCAGATGGTCTGAGCAGTTCTTC
CASSSVPRWSEQFF
>TRBD1|NA|TRBV19|TRBJ2-7
TGTGCCAGTAGTAGCCAGGGGGCGGCGTTGTACGAGCAGTACTTC
CASSSQGAALYEQYF
>NA|NA|TRBV20-1|TRBJ2-7
TGCAGTGTGAGTTATGTCGACGAGCAGTACTTC
CSVSYVDEQYF
>NA|NA|TRBV27|TRBJ1-5
TGTGCCAGCAGTTTAGTGGGCAGAAATCAGCCCCAGCATTTT
CASSLVGRNQPQHF
>NA|NA|TRBV5-4|TRBJ2-3
TGTGCCAGCAGCTTTTCCGGGAGTCAGACAGATACGCAGTATTTT
CASSFSGSQTDTQYF
>NA|NA|TRBV30|TRBJ1-5
TGTGCCTGGAGTGAGGGAGGGCAGCCCCAGCATTTT
CAWSEGGQPQHF
>NA|few|TRBV2|TRBJ1-4
TGTGCCAGCAGTGAATCTGATGAAAAACTGTTTTTT
CASSESDEKLFF
>TRBD1|NA|TRBV5-1|TRBJ1-6
TGCGCCAGCAGCTCGGAGGGACAGGGAAATTCACCCCTCCACTTT
CASSSEGQGNSPLHF
>TRBD2|NA|TRBV4-1|TRBJ2-2
TGCGCCAGCAGCCAAGTAGCTAGCGGGAGAGGTACCGGGGAGCTGTTTTTT
CASSQVASGRGTGELFF
>NA|NA|TRBV4-1|TRBJ1-1
TGCGCCAGCAGCCAAATCTTGAACACTGAAGCTTTCTTT
CASSQILNTEAFF
>TRBD2|NA|TRBV7-8|TRBJ2-1
TGTGCCAGCAGCCCCCGAGGGATAGCGGGAGGGCCGCATAATGAGCAGTTCTTC
CASSPRGIAGGPHNEQFF
>TRBD1|NA|TRBV5-1|TRBJ2-5
TGCGCCAGCAGCACCCGGGACAGGGGGCGCTCAGGGCAGTACTTC
CASSTRDRGRSGQYF
>TRBD1|once|TRBV4-1|TRBJ2-1
TGCGCCAGCAGCCAACTCCTCCGTGGGACAGGGATTCATGAGCAGTTCTTC
CASSQLLRGTGIHEQFF
>TRBD2|NA|TRBV5-5|TRBJ2-4
TGTGCCAGCAGCAGACGATCAAGCGGGAGATTAGCCAAAAACATTCAGTACTTC
CASSRRSSGRLAKNIQYF
>TRBD2|NA|TRBV5-5|TRBJ2-2
TGTGCCAGCAGCTCAGGAGGCGCGGGACTAGCGGGAACCGGGGAGCTGTTTTTT
CASSSGGAGLAGTGELFF
>TRBD1|NA|TRBV18|TRBJ1-4
TGTGCCAGCTCACCGTACGGGGCTCGGGACAGTAATGAAAAACTGTTTTTT
CASSPYGARDSNEKLFF
>NA|NA|TRBV7-9|TRBJ2-5
TGTGCCAGCAGCAGCGAGGAGACCCAGTACTTC
CASSSEETQYF
>TRBD1|NA|TRBV30|TRBJ2-7
TGTGCCTGGAGTGCCCGACAGGGTGCCGCCTACGAGCAGTACTTC
CAWSARQGAAYEQYF
>NA|NA|TRBV25-1|TRBJ2-5
TGTGCCAGCAGTGCTACACGGGGGACCCAGTACTTC
CASSATRGTQYF
>TRBD1|once|TRBV4-1|TRBJ2-3
TGCGCCAGCAGCCAGCGCTCGACAGGGGTCTTCACAGATACGCAGTATTTT
CASSQRSTGVFTDTQYF
>NA|NA|TRBV11-3|TRBJ2-1
TGTGCCAGCAGCTTTGGGAGGGAGCAGTTCTTC
CASSFGREQFF
>NA|NA|TRBV30|TRBJ1-5
TGTGCCTGGAGTCCATATACAGGTTATCAGCCCCAGCATTTT
CAWSPYTGYQPQHF
>NA|NA|TRBV10-2|TRBJ1-5
TGCGCCAGCAGTGCAGGGAACAATCAGCCCCAGCATTTT
CASSAGNNQPQHF